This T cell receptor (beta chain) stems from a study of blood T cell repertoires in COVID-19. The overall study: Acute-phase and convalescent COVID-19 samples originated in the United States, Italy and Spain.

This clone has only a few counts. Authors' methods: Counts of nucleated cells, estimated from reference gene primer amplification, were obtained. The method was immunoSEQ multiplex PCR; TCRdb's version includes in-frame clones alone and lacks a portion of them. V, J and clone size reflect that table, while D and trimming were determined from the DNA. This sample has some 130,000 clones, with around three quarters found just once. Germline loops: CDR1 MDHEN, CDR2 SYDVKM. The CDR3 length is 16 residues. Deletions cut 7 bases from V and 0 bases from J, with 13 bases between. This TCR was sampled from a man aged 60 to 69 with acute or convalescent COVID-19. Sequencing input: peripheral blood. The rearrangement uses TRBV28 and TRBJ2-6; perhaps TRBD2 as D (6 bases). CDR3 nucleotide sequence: TGTGCCAGCACGGGGGTTAGGGGCTCTGGGGCCAACGTCCTGACTTTC. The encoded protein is CASTGVRGSGANVLTF.